This T cell receptor beta chain was sequenced in a study of control samples from healthy donors and cancer patients. The CDR3 contains 13 residues. Trimming removed 6 bases from V and 4 bases from J, with 12 bases in between. Germline lookup yields CDR1 SGHTA and CDR2 FQGTGA. The assay was immunoSEQ multiplex PCR, and TCRdb's table has in-frame clones only and misses some. Here the sample spans about 77,000 clones, almost 95% being singletons. V gene TRBV7-3 combines with J gene TRBJ1-1; D gene uncertain. The material sequenced was blood. The sequence derives from a woman aged 55-69 years in good health. The CDR3 nucleotides read TGTGCCAGCAGTGACACTGAAGTCACTGAAGCTTTCTTT. It codes for CASSDTEVTEAFF.